This TCR beta chain was sequenced in a study of CD8 T cells in Susac syndrome. The RNA, about 0.5 to 1 ug, was put through reverse transcription using random hexamers. immunoSEQ multiplex PCR amplified TCR beta CDR3 across 54 Vbeta, 13 Jbeta. TCRdb called the immunoSEQ multiplex PCR reads again in MiXCR, with one record for every CDR3 protein. Among almost 450,000 distinct CDR3 sequences listed, roughly 85% were seen once. CD8+ and CD4+ T cells from blood underwent TCR beta sequencing, which was carried out in a high-throughput format. Multiple sclerosis controls were treatment-naive patients with stable or active relapsing-remitting disease. In contrast to the negatively isolated CD8+ and CD4+ T cells, TEMRA cells were FACS-enriched. The ends were cut back, 4 bases at V and 1 base at J, with 11 bases in the middle. This CDR3 is built from 14 residues. CDR1 is MGHRA, CDR2 YSYEKL, per germline.

This rearrangement joins TRBV4-1 to TRBJ2-7, with D hard to call. The source material was CD8+ T cells from PBMCs. The sequence was obtained from a human donor with multiple sclerosis. DNA for the CDR3: TGCGCCAGCAGCCTGTTTGACCGATCCTACGAGCAGTACTTC. Translation: CASSLFDRSYEQYF.